The 3 T cell receptor beta chains below all came from one sample that was sequenced in a study of blood T cells in healthy people across ages. The authors ran a second PCR of roughly 6 to 12 cycles using a sample-barcoded 5' primer and a J-beta primer mix. Using its own MiXCR run on the 5' RACE reads, TCRdb lists one record per CDR3 protein. There are approximately 1,000,000 distinct CDR3 sequences in the sample; 45% occur only once, and 18% lies in the top ten. Sequences were obtained from blood. The receptor source for this set is a woman aged 60-75 years in good health.

In its sample, this clonotype was seen a few times. V gene TRBV27 combines with J gene TRBJ2-7, with D hard to call. This CDR3 region has 13 residues. The germline V and J ends were trimmed by 4 bases and 3 bases, with 10 bases remaining between them. Germline V gene lookup returns CDR1 MNHEY and CDR2 SMNVEV (reference sequence). The CDR3 is CASSYATGYEQYF. The CDR3 bases are TGTGCCAGCAGTTACGCAACTGGCTACGAGCAGTACTTC.

In its sample, this clonotype was seen a few times. V is TRBV27 and J is TRBJ2-7; D gene unclear. The length of the CDR3 is 13 residues. Trimming removed 3 bases at V and 2 bases at J, with 8 bases between. Germline V CDR1 and CDR2: MNHEY, SMNVEV (reference sequence). This CDR3 is CASSLTYPYEQYF. The CDR3 region has the DNA TGTGCCAGCAGTTTGACGTATCCCTACGAGCAGTACTTC.

The CDR3 reads CASSQGGTNTDTQYF. The CDR3 region has the DNA TGCGCCAGCAGCCAGGGCGGTACAAACACAGATACGCAGTATTTT. The gene calls are TRBV4-1 and TRBJ2-3; D remains ambiguous. Germline loops: CDR1 MGHRA, CDR2 YSYEKL. This CDR3 is built from 15 residues. V lost 3 bases, J lost 2 bases, and 12 bases lay in between.